What follows are 24 T cell receptor beta chains derived from one specimen sequenced in a study of identical twins (dated by TCRdb to about 2016). The library was built by means of 5' RACE. The data were produced on an Illumina HiSeq 2000. TCRdb trimmed the raw reads at Q25, called clones with MiXCR and kept productive beta chains. When rows share a CDR3 protein, they turn into one entry using the most common DNA and genes. This sample gives hundreds of thousands of distinct CDR3 sequences in total; 12% of them show up just once. 1.5% to 2% of the sample lies in the top ten. These data also formed part of another study, on yellow fever vaccine responses in identical twins.

The source material was PBMCs. Receptor source: a woman aged 18-29 years in good health.

This clonotype was observed many times. The V and J genes are TRBV5-1 and TRBJ2-1; 9 positions match TRBD1. Germline-derived CDR1 and CDR2 are SGHRS and YFSETQ. The CDR3 has 13 amino acids. The ends lost 2 bases at V and 8 bases at J; junction bases unmatched: 2. The DNA of the CDR3 is TGCGCCAGCAGCTTCAGGACAGGGGATGAGCAGTTCTTC. Its translation is CASSFRTGDEQFF.

The chain uses TRBV6-2 or TRBV6-3 and TRBJ2-1; D is undetermined. Germline V CDR1 and CDR2: MNHEY, SVGEGT. The CDR3 totals 20 residues. V lost 3 bases, J lost 0 bases, and 24 bases lay in between. This CDR3 is CASSYTGRSGGGLSYNEQFF. The CDR3 bases are TGTGCCAGCAGTTATACGGGTCGGAGTGGCGGTGGCCTCTCCTACAATGAGCAGTTCTTC.

The chain carries TRBV10-1 and TRBJ2-2, with TRBD2 identical over 10 bases. The V and J ends lost 4 bases and 7 bases, in that order; junction bases with no gene match: 6. Germline CDR1 and CDR2: WNHNN and SYGVQD (reference sequence). This CDR3 spans 15 amino acids. CDR3 coding DNA: TGCGCCAGCAGTGCTACTAGCGGGATTGGCGGGGAGCTGTTTTTT. Residues: CASSATSGIGGELFF.

This clonotype has at least ten counts. This chain links TRBV15 with TRBJ1-1; possible D gene TRBD1, 5 bases. This CDR3 comprises 15 residues. Trimming removed 7 bases at V and 5 bases at J, with 20 bases between. The germline V gene encodes CDR1 LNHNV and CDR2 YYDKDF (reference sequence). The CDR3: CATIRREGEWTEAFF. DNA for the CDR3: TGTGCCACCATTAGGCGTGAAGGGGAATGGACTGAAGCTTTCTTT.

This clonotype has more than one count but fewer than ten. The chain joins TRBV27 to TRBJ2-3; D is ambiguous. CDR1 MNHEY and CDR2 SMNVEV come from the germline V gene (reference sequence). Trimming took 6 bases from V and 0 from J, leaving 13 bases between them. CDR3 length: 15 residues. The chain's CDR3 is CASSPVAPSTDTQYF. CDR3 nucleotides: TGTGCCAGCAGCCCTGTCGCCCCCAGCACAGATACGCAGTATTTT.

This clonotype came up a few times. The V gene is TRBV6-5, the J gene TRBJ2-1; no reliable D call. This CDR3 contains 12 residues. Trimming pared 5 bases from V and 5 bases from J, leaving 7 bases between. CDR1 is MNHEY and CDR2 is SVGAGI in the germline V gene. Here the CDR3 DNA reads TGTGCCAGCAGTACCACTCACAATGAGCAGTTCTTC. Protein sequence: CASSTTHNEQFF.

This clonotype was counted a few times. The gene calls are TRBV6-1 and TRBJ2-5; a possible D gene is TRBD2 (5 bases). Germline assignment: CDR1 MNHNS and CDR2 SASEGT. V was pared by 7 bases and J by 5 bases, with 20 bases between. This CDR3 has 15 amino acids. The CDR3 loop is CASKELTTPGETQYF. Here the CDR3 DNA reads TGTGCCAGCAAAGAACTGACAACACCGGGGGAGACCCAGTACTTC.

V usage is TRBV6-1 and J usage is TRBJ2-7; D is unresolved. CDR1 and CDR2 (germline): MNHNS, SASEGT. This CDR3 has 12 residues. Trimming removed 7 bases at V and 3 bases at J, with 10 bases between. In DNA form, the CDR3 reads TGTGCCAGCATGTGGGAAAACTACGAGCAGTACTTC. This gives the protein CASMWENYEQYF.

This clonotype has just a few counts. The chain joins TRBV5-4 to TRBJ2-3; D might be TRBD1 or TRBD2, each matching 5 bases. This CDR3 spans 14 amino acids. CDR1 is SGHNT and CDR2 is YYREEE in the germline V gene (reference sequence). Trimming removed 1 base from V and 4 bases from J, with 10 bases in between. This CDR3 is CASSLRGVADTQYF. The CDR3 nucleotides read TGTGCCAGCAGCTTGAGGGGAGTGGCAGATACGCAGTATTTT.

V usage is TRBV29-1 and J usage is TRBJ2-1; D unresolved. V was trimmed by 3 bases and J by 4 bases, leaving 19 bases between them. The CDR3 contains 16 residues. Per germline, CDR1 SQVTM and CDR2 ANQGSEA. CDR3 DNA: TGCAGCGTTGACCCCTCGATACGGGCCCAATACAATGAGCAGTTCTTC. Its translation is CSVDPSIRAQYNEQFF.

The J gene is TRBJ2-3, the V gene TRBV25-1; TRBD1 aligns across 9 bases. Per germline, CDR1 MGHDK and CDR2 SYGVNS. The V and J ends lost 4 bases and 2 bases, in that order; junction bases with no gene match: 10. This CDR3 is built from 17 residues. The CDR3 DNA follows: TGTGCCAGCAGTGGAACACCGGGACAGGGCCACACAGATACGCAGTATTTT. Translated: CASSGTPGQGHTDTQYF.

This clonotype occurred a few times. The V call is TRBV5-1, the J call TRBJ2-5, with D unclear. The germline V gene has CDR1 SGHRS and CDR2 YFSETQ. Trimming cost V 4 bases and J 3 bases, with 10 bases left between them. The CDR3 runs to 13 residues. CDR3 DNA sequence: TGCGCCAGCAGCATTAGGGCGGAAGAGACCCAGTACTTC. Translation: CASSIRAEETQYF.

V usage is TRBV28 and J usage is TRBJ2-1, with 16 nucleotides matching TRBD2. Germline trimming cut 3 bases from V and 5 bases from J; bases unmatched to any gene: 7. CDR1 and CDR2 (germline): MDHEN, SYDVKM. The CDR3 consists of 18 residues. Written as DNA, the CDR3 is TGTGCCAGCAGTTTGGGACTAGCGGGGGGGCATATCCACAATGAGCAGTTCTTC. Protein sequence: CASSLGLAGGHIHNEQFF.

This chain links TRBV3-1 with TRBJ2-2, with 10 bases matching TRBD1. The CDR3 runs to 18 residues. Germline CDR1 and CDR2: LGHDT and YNNKEL (reference sequence). V gave up 1 base and J gave up 5 bases; unmatched junction bases: 10. CDR3 region: CASSQGALPGQGTGELFF. The CDR3 nucleotides are TGTGCCAGCAGCCAAGGGGCTTTACCGGGACAGGGGACCGGGGAGCTGTTTTTT.

The chain combines TRBV2 with TRBJ2-3, with D uncertain. Germline V lookup: CDR1 SNHLY, CDR2 FYNNEI. The CDR3 sequence is 13 residues long. Trimming removed 8 bases at V and 5 bases at J, with 14 bases between. The DNA for the CDR3 is TGTGCCAGCTCCGGGCCTGCGGTAGATACGCAGTATTTT. Its protein is CASSGPAVDTQYF.

The V call is TRBV27, the J call TRBJ2-2, with D unresolved. CDR1 is MNHEY and CDR2 is SMNVEV in the germline V gene (reference sequence). V gave up 8 bases and J gave up 4 bases, with 17 bases separating them. The CDR3 sequence is 15 residues long. The CDR3 DNA follows: TGTGCCAGCCTCAGAGAGGCCTCGAGCACCGGGGAGCTGTTTTTT. As protein: CASLREASSTGELFF.

This clonotype was detected only a few times. This rearrangement joins TRBV5-6 to TRBJ2-1; 7 bases fit TRBD2. With 2 bases clipped from V and 7 bases from J, the junction kept 12 bases outside the gene matches. This CDR3 is built from 16 residues. Germline values: CDR1 SGHDT, CDR2 YYEEEE. The CDR3 DNA is TGTGCCAGCAGCTTCGAATCAGCGGGGTGGTATAATGAGCAGTTCTTC. It encodes CASSFESAGWYNEQFF.

This clonotype was counted at least ten times. The V gene is TRBV10-3, the J gene TRBJ2-5; 8 bases fit TRBD1. CDR1 is ENHRY and CDR2 is SYGVKD in the germline V gene. The CDR3 contains 15 residues. J gave up 1 base and V 4 bases, and 5 bases lay outside the gene matches. The CDR3 loop reads CAISGLGQAQETQYF. The CDR3 coding sequence is TGTGCCATCAGTGGATTGGGACAGGCCCAAGAGACCCAGTACTTC.

V and J are TRBV7-2 and TRBJ1-2; D gene unclear. With 5 bases removed from V and 7 bases from J, the gap between germline ends came to 11 bases. The CDR3 totals 12 residues. Germline-derived CDR1 and CDR2 are SGHTA and FQGNSA. CDR3 loop: CASSTSVAGYTF. In DNA, the CDR3 is TGTGCCAGCAGCACAAGTGTAGCTGGCTACACCTTC.

V gene TRBV29-1 combines with J gene TRBJ2-2; TRBD1 aligns across 8 bases. CDR1 and CDR2 from the germline V gene are SQVTM and ANQGSEA. CDR3 size: 12 residues. V shed 8 bases and J 6 bases; nucleotides not matched to a gene: 5. CDR3 in amino acids: CSTRTGPGELFF. In nucleotides, the CDR3 is TGCAGCACCCGGACAGGGCCCGGGGAGCTGTTTTTT.

This clonotype was observed many times. The V and J genes are TRBV28 and TRBJ1-3; 8 bases map to TRBD1. V was clipped by 7 bases and J by 4 bases; unmatched bases: 6. The CDR3 covers 14 residues. Per the germline V gene, CDR1 is MDHEN and CDR2 is SYDVKM. The CDR3 DNA is TGTGCCAGCATCCAGTCAGGGGGCGGAAACACCATATATTTT. It encodes CASIQSGGGNTIYF.

This clonotype has just a few counts. This sequence joins TRBV12-3 or TRBV12-4 and TRBJ2-3; D unclear. V lost 6 bases and J 4 bases, leaving 11 bases between the germline ends. The CDR3 loop spans 13 amino acids. CDR3 loop: CASSPHLADTQYF. CDR3 DNA sequence: TGTGCCAGCAGCCCCCACCTAGCAGATACGCAGTATTTT.

This clonotype was seen only a few times. This rearrangement joins TRBV27 to TRBJ1-6; D is unresolved. Germline V lookup: CDR1 MNHEY, CDR2 SMNVEV (reference sequence). This CDR3 is 14 amino acids long. Trimming removed 3 bases at V and 7 bases at J, with 10 bases between. The CDR3 DNA follows: TGTGCCAGCAGTTTCGTGACCGCAAATTCACCCCTCCACTTT. Protein: CASSFVTANSPLHF.

This sequence joins TRBV5-1 and TRBJ2-2, with TRBD2 identical over 11 bases. Looked up from germline, CDR1 is SGHRS and CDR2 is YFSETQ. CDR3 size: 19 residues. V lost 0 bases, J lost 1 base, and 8 bases stayed unmatched. Written as DNA, the CDR3 is TGCGCCAGCAGCTTGGCTCTACTAGCGGGAGCCAGGAACACCGGGGAGCTGTTTTTT. It specifies CASSLALLAGARNTGELFF.